The rows below give T cell receptor beta chains drawn from one sample of a study of OX40 agonist ivuxolimab in advanced cancers. Sequencing was performed with immunoSEQ multiplex PCR; in TCRdb, only in-frame clones are kept and a portion is missing. This table has 55,000 to 80,000 clones, around 84% appearing once. The starting material was CD4+ or CD8+ T cells sorted from blood, obtained in a trial of the OX40 agonist ivuxolimab. The receptors were gathered from an adult with an advanced solid tumor such as melanoma, head and neck, liver or kidney cancer. The CDR3 runs from the conserved cysteine through the conserved F or W. The order of the fields is D gene, V gene, J gene, CDR3 protein. The D gene is left open where the match is weak.

>-|TRBV11-2|TRBJ1-3
CASSRALEGNTIYF
>-|TRBV21-1|TRBJ2-7
CASSKVLMTSDEQYF
>-|TRBV19|TRBJ1-1
CASSSPGAVRTEAFF
>-|TRBV7-2|TRBJ2-5
CASSLTVETQYF
>-|TRBV28|TRBJ1-4
CASSLDRRGEKLFF
>-|TRBV19|TRBJ2-1
CASSIGSGALGVGEQFF
>-|TRBV2|TRBJ1-2
CASSERGNYGYTF
>-|TRBV28|TRBJ1-4
CASSLVGANEKLFF
>-|TRBV7-2|TRBJ1-5
CASSLDRRQPQHF
>TRBD1|TRBV18|TRBJ1-1
CASSPPSRGQTEAFF